This T cell receptor (beta chain) was sequenced in a study of CD8 T cells in ankylosing spondylitis. This clonotype was counted a few times. Its antigen remains unidentified. It was by quantitative 5'-RACE with molecular barcodes that TCR beta libraries were made. TCRdb re-called the 5' RACE reads through MiXCR, storing one row per CDR3 protein. The data show 310,000 or so distinct CDR3 sequences, roughly 20% seen once. This CDR3 region has 15 residues. J was trimmed by 5 bases and V by 3 bases; bases with no gene match: 7. Germline V CDR1 and CDR2: MDHEN, SYDVKM. Whole-study findings and limits: Among TCR beta sequences, a motif of 7 to 9 highly homologous variants appeared characteristic of ankylosing spondylitis blood.

The clonotype originates from a male donor with ankylosing spondylitis or in good health (not recorded which). The sample was blood, either unsorted or a sorted T cell fraction (not recorded which). The genes are TRBV28 and TRBJ2-5; 9 nucleotides line up with TRBD2. The DNA for the CDR3 is TGTGCCAGCAGTTTGCGCGGGAGGGCCATTGAGACCCAGTACTTC. Translating gives CASSLRGRAIETQYF.